This T cell receptor beta chain is drawn from a study of shared clonotypes between healthy human individuals. Turning to the study itself: Researchers drew samples from two women and a few men aged 18 to 49.

A remark on this clone: Antigen: not known.

Sequencing was performed with immunoSEQ multiplex PCR; in TCRdb, only in-frame clones are kept and a portion is missing. The sample yields 2,500,000 or so clones, over 85% seen once. CDR1 is SGHNT and CDR2 is YENEEA in the germline V gene. The V and J ends lost 1 base and 3 bases respectively, with 6 bases between them. There are 14 residues in the CDR3. Findings of the study overall: Donor clonotype sharing was expected to depend on sequencing depth. Lower generation probabilities were found for non-shared clonotypes than for those shared by all four donors.

V gene TRBV11-3 combines with J gene TRBJ2-2; D is ambiguous. Sequencing used naive CD4+ T cells sorted from blood. As for subset: CD45RA+ positively selected. This clonotype was obtained from a man between 18 and 29 years old in good health. DNA of the CDR3: TGTGCCAGCAGCTTAGGACGGTACACCGGGGAGCTGTTTTTT. The encoded protein is CASSLGRYTGELFF.